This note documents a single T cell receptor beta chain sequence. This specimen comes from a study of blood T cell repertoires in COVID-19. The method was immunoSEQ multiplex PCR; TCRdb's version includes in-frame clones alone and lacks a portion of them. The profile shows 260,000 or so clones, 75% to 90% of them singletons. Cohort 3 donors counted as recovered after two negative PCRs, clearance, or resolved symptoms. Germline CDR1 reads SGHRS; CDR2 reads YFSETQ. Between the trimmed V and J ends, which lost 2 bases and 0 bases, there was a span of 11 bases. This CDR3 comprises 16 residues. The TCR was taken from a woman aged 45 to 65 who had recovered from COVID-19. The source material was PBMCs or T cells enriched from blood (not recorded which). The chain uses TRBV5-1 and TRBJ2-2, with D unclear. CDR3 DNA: TGCGCCAGCAGCTTAAATGCAAGAGCGAACACCGGGGAGCTGTTTTTT. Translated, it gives CASSLNARANTGELFF.